A single sample gave rise to the 22 T cell receptor beta chains below, sequenced in a study of OX40 agonist ivuxolimab in advanced cancers. Clones were read by immunoSEQ multiplex PCR, and TCRdb kept only the in-frame ones, dropping some. Of some 43,000 clones in the sample, approximately 84% were seen once. Sequencing used CD4+ or CD8+ T cells sorted from blood, obtained in a trial of the OX40 agonist ivuxolimab. These receptors were obtained from an adult with an advanced solid tumor such as melanoma, head and neck, liver or kidney cancer.

There are a few counts of this clone. The chain joins TRBV27 to TRBJ2-1; 7 nucleotides match TRBD2. With 5 bases clipped from V and 10 bases from J, the junction kept 8 bases outside the gene matches. Germline-derived CDR1 and CDR2 are MNHEY and SMNVEV (reference sequence). The CDR3 is made up of 13 amino acids. CDR3: CASSIFVSGEQFF. The CDR3 DNA reads TGTGCCAGCAGTATTTTTGTTAGCGGGGAGCAGTTCTTC.

This CDR3 reads CASSQTHGTSDEQFF. The CDR3 nucleotides are TGCGCCAGCAGCCAAACCCATGGGACTAGCGATGAGCAGTTCTTC. V gene TRBV4-1 combines with J gene TRBJ2-1; 10 bases fit TRBD2. Trimming cost V 2 bases and J 8 bases; bases outside gene matches: 6. From germline, CDR1 is MGHRA and CDR2 YSYEKL. The CDR3 is 15 amino acids.

This chain joins TRBV11-2 and TRBJ2-5; TRBD1 aligns across 7 bases. V lost 5 bases to trimming and J lost 1 base; unmatched junction nucleotides: 4. CDR1 is SGHAT, CDR2 FQNNGV, per germline. CDR3 length equals 14 residues. CDR3: CASSEGAIQETQYF. CDR3 sequence (DNA): TGTGCCAGCAGCGAGGGGGCAATCCAAGAGACCCAGTACTTC.

The chain has TRBV5-4 and TRBJ2-7, with 7 bases that match TRBD1. CDR1 and CDR2 (germline): SGHNT, YYREEE (reference sequence). CDR3 length: 14 amino acids. The CDR3 region is CASSLPGTAFQSSV. CDR3 in DNA: TGTGCCAGCAGTCTACCCGGGACAGCGTTCCAGTCAAGTGTC.

The rearrangement joins TRBV7-6 to TRBJ2-5; 7 bases agree with TRBD2. The junction had 4 bases not matched to a gene; V was cut back by 6 bases and J by 3 bases. CDR3 length equals 13 residues. Germline V gene data show CDR1 as SGHVS and CDR2 as FNYEAQ. DNA for the CDR3: TGTGCCAGCAGTCCTGCGGGGGAAGAGACCCAGTACTTC. This translates into CASSPAGEETQYF.

This chain joins TRBV14 and TRBJ1-1; TRBD1 matches at 9 bases. The CDR3 is 17 amino acids. V lost 3 bases, J lost 2 bases, and 10 bases stayed unmatched. Germline V CDR1 and CDR2: SGHDN, FVKESK. The CDR3 here is CASSHLPGQGFNTEAFF. In nucleotides, the CDR3 is TGTGCCAGCAGCCATCTCCCGGGACAGGGATTCAACACTGAAGCTTTCTTT.

The CDR3 reads CSAAGGRISYEQYF. The CDR3 nucleotides are TGCAGCGCCGCGGGCGGGAGAATCTCCTACGAGCAGTACTTC. This rearrangement joins TRBV29-1 to TRBJ2-7; 7 bases are a match to TRBD2. With 7 bases clipped from V and 0 bases from J, the junction kept 9 bases outside the gene matches. The CDR3 is made up of 14 amino acids. Per the germline V gene, CDR1 is SQVTM and CDR2 is ANQGSEA.

For the CDR3, the DNA is TGTGCCAGCAGTTGGGATGCAGGGGGTAACACTGAAGCTTTCTTT. This sequence encodes CASSWDAGGNTEAFF. The chain is built from TRBV28 and TRBJ1-1; 7 nucleotides line up with TRBD1. The germline V gene has CDR1 MDHEN and CDR2 SYDVKM. CDR3 length: 15 amino acids. V dropped 4 bases and J dropped 2; count of bases not matched to a gene: 7.

This chain joins TRBV11-2 and TRBJ2-1; 14 bases line up with TRBD2. CDR1 is SGHAT and CDR2 is FQNNGV in the germline V gene. CDR3 length equals 15 residues. Losses at the gene ends were 5 bases for V and 9 bases for J; bases not matched to a gene: 6. CDR3 residues: CASSPTSGGASEQFF. The CDR3 DNA sequence: TGTGCCAGCAGCCCGACTAGCGGGGGGGCCAGTGAGCAGTTCTTC.

The gene calls are TRBV5-1 and TRBJ2-1; 8 positions agree with TRBD1. The CDR3 is made up of 12 amino acids. CDR1 is SGHRS, CDR2 YFSETQ, per germline. J lost 9 bases, V lost 6 bases, and 5 bases had no gene match. This CDR3 reads CASTGQGGEQFF. The CDR3 bases are TGCGCCAGCACCGGACAGGGTGGTGAGCAGTTCTTC.

The rearrangement uses TRBV5-6 and TRBJ2-5, with D perhaps TRBD2 (6 bases). Looked up from germline, CDR1 is SGHDT and CDR2 is YYEEEE. V shed 1 base and J shed 0 bases, with 7 bases lying between them. This CDR3 comprises 14 residues. CDR3 sequence reads: CASSLRGNQETQYF. The CDR3 bases are TGTGCCAGCAGCTTGCGGGGGAACCAAGAGACCCAGTACTTC.

This chain joins TRBV30 and TRBJ1-1; 8 nucleotides align to TRBD1. V was clipped by 4 bases and J by 1 base; unmatched bases: 5. The V gene's germline CDR1 is GTSNPN and CDR2 SVGIG (reference sequence). This CDR3 has 14 amino acids. This CDR3 reads CAWNVGTGNTEAFF. The CDR3 nucleotides read TGTGCCTGGAACGTCGGGACAGGGAACACTGAAGCTTTCTTT.

The chain has TRBV29-1 and TRBJ2-1, with D unclear. The CDR3 covers 13 residues. The V gene lost 7 bases and the J gene lost 8 bases, with 18 bases spanning the gap. Germline V gene data show CDR1 as SQVTM and CDR2 as ANQGSEA. The CDR3 is CSANHLLGDEQFF. As DNA, the CDR3 is TGCAGCGCGAACCACCTCCTGGGCGATGAGCAGTTCTTC.

This clone was seen only once. Germline is not matched at one junction end, which may reflect a read error. The chain employs TRBV5-1 and TRBJ2-2, with 9 bases lining up with TRBD1. CDR3 length equals 16 residues. Germline assignment: CDR1 SGHRS and CDR2 YFSETQ. In nucleotides, the CDR3 is TGTGCCAGCAGACTGGAACGGGACAGGGACACCGGGGAGCTGTTTTTT. Its translation: CASRLERDRDTGELFF. The full variable domain, in which reference TRBV5-1 and TRBJ2-2 provide the parts outside the CDR3, is KAGVTQTPRYLIKTRGQQVTLSCSPISGHRSVSWYQQTPGQGLQFLFEYFSETQRNKGNFPGRFSGRQFSNSRSEMNVSTLELGDSALYLCASRLERDRDTGELFFGEGSRLTVL.

The chain joins TRBV4-3 to TRBJ1-1; D gene ambiguous. The CDR3 is 13 residues long. The germline V and J ends were trimmed by 3 bases and 4 bases, with 9 bases remaining between them. CDR1 LGHNA and CDR2 YSLEER come from the germline V gene. DNA of the CDR3: TGCGCCAGCAGCCAGTACAGAGCCACTGAAGCTTTCTTT. Translating it yields CASSQYRATEAFF.

The chain has TRBV27 and TRBJ2-1, with TRBD2 matching over 11 bases. J was trimmed by 7 bases and V by 4 bases; bases with no gene match: 12. Germline V gene data show CDR1 as MNHEY and CDR2 as SMNVEV (reference sequence). The CDR3 runs 17 residues. The CDR3 coding sequence is TGTGCCAGCAGTTCCCACCTAGGACTAGCGGGTGGTAATGAGCAGTTCTTC. Amino acids: CASSSHLGLAGGNEQFF.

V is TRBV5-1 and J is TRBJ1-4; D gene uncertain. Germline loops: CDR1 SGHRS, CDR2 YFSETQ. V was cut by 0 bases and J by 5 bases, with 8 bases left in between. This CDR3 has 14 residues. CDR3 nucleotides: TGCGCCAGCAGCTTGGGGGAAACCAATGAAAAACTGTTTTTT. It encodes CASSLGETNEKLFF.

This chain connects TRBV10-2 to TRBJ2-7; no firm D call. Deletions cut 2 bases from V and 7 bases from J, with 12 bases between. This CDR3 is 13 amino acids long. Germline V lookup: CDR1 WSHSY, CDR2 SAAADI. CDR3 DNA: TGCGCCAGCAGTGAGCGGCCCACTGTAGAGCAGTACGTC. It encodes CASSERPTVEQYV.

The chain has TRBV27 and TRBJ2-1; perhaps D is TRBD1 or TRBD2 (5 bases each). The V gene's germline CDR1 is MNHEY and CDR2 SMNVEV (reference sequence). Trimming left V 5 bases short and J 5 bases short, with 16 bases between. The CDR3 covers 15 residues. CDR3 region: CASSPSWGIDNEQFF. The CDR3 coding sequence is TGTGCCAGCAGTCCCTCGTGGGGGATCGACAATGAGCAGTTCTTC.

The CDR3 protein is CASSLNIPNTEAFF. DNA of the CDR3: TGTGCCAGCAGCTTAAACATACCGAACACTGAAGCTTTCTTT. This rearrangement joins TRBV5-4 to TRBJ1-1, with D hard to call. Germline assignment: CDR1 SGHNT and CDR2 YYREEE (reference sequence). Trimming pared 2 bases from V and 1 base from J, leaving 9 bases between. CDR3 length equals 14 residues.

This chain joins TRBV28 and TRBJ2-3, with D possibly called TRBD1 or TRBD2 (6 bases each). This CDR3 region has 16 residues. The germline V and J ends were trimmed by 5 bases and 5 bases, with 20 bases remaining between them. Germline V gives CDR1 MDHEN, CDR2 SYDVKM. The CDR3 nucleotides are TGTGCCAGCAGTGGACGGGGGCCTGGCGGAATAGATACGCAGTATTTT. Translation gives CASSGRGPGGIDTQYF.

The chain links TRBV7-9 to TRBJ2-1; D unresolved. The germline gives CDR1 SEHNR, CDR2 FQNEAQ (reference sequence). V was cut by 1 base and J by 8 bases, with 15 bases left in between. CDR3 length: 15 residues. The DNA for the CDR3 is TGTGCCAGCAGCTTAGGAGTAACCAGTTTAGATGAGCAGTTCTTC. It is translated as CASSLGVTSLDEQFF.